This T cell receptor beta chain emerged from a study of T-cell reconstitution after alpha-beta-depleted transplantation in children. Trimming removed 10 bases at V and 0 bases at J, with 13 bases between. Germline CDR1 and CDR2: MDHEN and SYDVKM. CDR3 length equals 13 residues. The study, taken as a whole, reports: It was surviving recipient T cells and thymic progenitors that gave some patients high TCRbeta diversity at day 60. Roughly two months post-transplant, alpha-beta T cells reportedly originated from several hundred graft clones that had expanded. Hyperexpanded clones declined; after one year, newly produced T cells mostly supplied diversity.

The sample holds many counts of this clonotype. Its antigen is as yet unknown. It was with unique molecular identifiers that the TCRbeta library was prepared. TCRdb re-called the PCR reads with MiXCR, one entry per CDR3 protein. The sample consists of roughly 300,000 distinct CDR3 sequences, 11% of them appearing once. The V and J genes are TRBV28 and TRBJ2-7, with D possibly called TRBD1 or TRBD2 (6 bases each). Source: peripheral blood, taken 180 days after TCRalphabeta/CD19-depleted stem cell transplant. The TCR comes from a male patient between 2 and 15 years old who had a stem cell transplant for chronic granulomatous disease, so the T cells may come from the graft donor. CDR3 amino acids: CATVGGNSYEQYF. The CDR3 region has the DNA TGTGCCACCGTGGGGGGCAACTCCTACGAGCAGTACTTC.